The subject of this entry is one TCR beta chain. What it binds is unknown. The sample is drawn from a study of human T cells and chemical hapten exposure. At the level of the study: Patients' scalps got diphenylcyclopropenone weekly throughout the approximately 25-week study.

The time point was: patch test 2, 6 weeks after DPC sensitization. Treatment meaning: therapeutic diphenylcyclopropenone sensitization with weekly scalp DPC. Donors, patients with alopecia ranging from 18 to 70 years old and judged suitable for DPC, provided samples. Unfractionated whole blood was the source of the extracted total RNA. Whole-study findings and limits: TCRs exceeding a frequency of 1 in 1000 stayed unchanged under DPC sensitization.

TCRdb reanalysed the RACE reads using MiXCR and keeps one entry per CDR3 protein. This table has about 89,000 distinct CDR3 sequences, approximately 11% appearing once. The V segment lost 5 bases and the J segment 2 bases; nucleotides outside the gene matches: 8. The CDR3 extends over 16 amino acids. The germline gives CDR1 MNHEY, CDR2 SVGEGT. The material was whole blood, obtained in connection with sensitization to the hapten diphenylcyclopropenone (DPC). The source is a man between 40 and 49 years old with alopecia areata. Some clones in this sample may be carry-over from other donors' samples. The J gene is TRBJ2-2, the V gene TRBV6-2 or TRBV6-3; the match to TRBD1 covers 7 bases. CDR3 sequence reads: CASSPRTGQNTGELFF. CDR3 DNA sequence: TGTGCCAGCAGTCCAAGGACAGGACAAAACACCGGGGAGCTGTTTTTT.